This record concerns one TCR beta chain sequence. V was clipped by 4 bases and J by 5 bases; unmatched bases: 12. This CDR3 is 16 amino acids long. Per germline, CDR1 SGHAT and CDR2 FQDESV (reference sequence). The sample belongs to a study of blood T cell repertoires in COVID-19. Study in general: Spain, Italy and the United States supplied samples that represented acute and convalescent COVID-19. PBMCs, B-cell-depleted T cells, or T cells provided the cDNA or gDNA that made up the material.

Authors' processing steps: Estimation of nucleated cell counts was performed using reference gene primer amplification. Using immunoSEQ multiplex PCR, the repertoire was profiled, and TCRdb retains in-frame clones only, with some absent. That table gives V, J and clone size, and the DNA gave D and trimming. The profile shows some 75,000 clones, 85% to 90% of them singletons. The V call is TRBV11-1, the J call TRBJ2-7; 9 nucleotides align to TRBD1. The sequencing sample was made of peripheral blood. The TCR comes from a man aged 55 to 69 with acute or convalescent COVID-19. The CDR3 sequence: CASSSPHRGRDHEQYF. DNA of the CDR3: TGTGCCAGCAGCTCACCACACAGGGGGCGCGACCACGAGCAGTACTTC. Full variable domain (rest looked up from reference TRBV11-1 and TRBJ2-7): EAEVAQSPRYKITEKSQAVAFWCDPISGHATLYWYRQILGQGPELLVQFQDESVVDDSQLPKDRFSAERLKGVDSTLKIQPAELGDSAMYLCASSSPHRGRDHEQYFGPGTRLTVT.